Given below is one T cell receptor (beta chain) in context. Samples each had at least 5.5 micrograms of total RNA extracted. This sample was taken from a study of blood T cells in healthy people across ages. About the study: Template-switching capture recovered about one barcoded beta molecule per two T cells.

V shed 0 bases and J 2 bases; nucleotides not matched to a gene: 7. This CDR3 is 15 amino acids long. Germline V lookup: CDR1 DFQATT, CDR2 SNEGSKA (reference sequence). Primed by a sample-barcoded 5' primer and a J-beta primer mix, a second PCR proceeded for 7 to 11 cycles. The template-switch adaptor was a 5' adaptor with 12 random nucleotides. It tagged each cDNA molecule. TCRdb fed the 5' RACE reads into MiXCR, producing one record per CDR3 protein. The profile shows 1.6 million or so distinct CDR3 sequences, roughly 32% of them singletons. The TCR sequence derives from a woman in her thirties in good health. Sequencing input: blood. This sequence joins TRBV20-1 and TRBJ2-7; 7 bases map to TRBD2. This CDR3 reads CSARDRGGGTYEQYF. CDR3 in DNA: TGCAGTGCTAGAGATCGGGGCGGGGGTACCTACGAGCAGTACTTC.